This entry lists 17 T cell receptor beta chains sequenced from one sample in a study of T cell repertoires in cytomegalovirus infection. TCRdb ran MiXCR on the reads and lists one entry per CDR3 protein. The table shows about 180,000 distinct CDR3 sequences, with 13% to 15% occurring only once. Sequencing used PBMCs. These receptors were taken from a human donor in good health (CMV status not recorded). Some clones in this sample may be carry-over from other donors' samples.

This clonotype was picked up many times. V and J are TRBV5-4 and TRBJ2-1; D perhaps matches TRBD2 (5 bases). The CDR3 is made up of 15 amino acids. CDR1 and CDR2 (germline): SGHNT, YYREEE (reference sequence). V was shortened by 3 bases and J by 4 bases, with 14 bases between the two germline ends. CDR3 amino acids: CASSSPGKAYNEQFF. CDR3 in DNA: TGTGCCAGCAGCTCCCCCGGGAAGGCATACAATGAGCAGTTCTTC.

The rearrangement links TRBV6-1 to TRBJ1-5; no clear D gene. Trimming left V 11 bases short and J 6 bases short, with 20 bases between. CDR1 and CDR2 (germline): MNHNS, SASEGT. The CDR3 consists of 14 residues. CDR3 coding DNA: TGTGCCGGTTCAGACCCCTCCCGGGGTCAGCCCCAGCATTTT. Residues: CAGSDPSRGQPQHF.

The genes are TRBV25-1 and TRBJ1-2; D is unresolved. V was clipped by 5 bases and J by 1 base, with 8 bases between them. The CDR3 is 13 amino acids. Germline CDR1 MGHDK, CDR2 SYGVNS. The CDR3 sequence: CASSRTVNYGYTF. CDR3 in DNA: TGTGCCAGCAGTCGGACGGTTAACTATGGCTACACCTTC.

Many counts were recorded for this clonotype. The chain uses TRBV12-3 or TRBV12-4 and TRBJ1-2; no definite D call. V lost 4 bases to trimming and J lost 8 bases, with 17 bases between them. The CDR3 consists of 14 residues. The CDR3 nucleotides read TGTGCCAGCAGTTCTGGTGTGAAAGCAGGAGGCTACACCTTC. This codes for CASSSGVKAGGYTF.

The CDR3: CASSPITRDRSSYEQYF. The CDR3, as DNA: TGTGCCAGCAGTCCCATCACCAGGGACCGGAGCTCCTACGAGCAGTACTTC. The genes are TRBV12-3 or TRBV12-4 and TRBJ2-7, with D perhaps TRBD1 or TRBD2 (5 bases each). The CDR3 is made up of 17 amino acids. The germline V and J ends were trimmed by 5 bases and 0 bases, with 20 bases remaining between them.

This clonotype showed up many times. The gene calls are TRBV11-2 and TRBJ1-3; D is uncertain. CDR1 and CDR2 (germline): SGHAT, FQNNGV. The CDR3 extends over 14 amino acids. Trimming took 5 bases from V and 0 from J, leaving 8 bases between them. The CDR3 loop is CASSLRASGNTIYF. In DNA form, the CDR3 reads TGTGCCAGCAGCCTCCGGGCCTCTGGAAACACCATATATTTT.

Ten or more counts support this clonotype. The rearrangement joins TRBV28 to TRBJ2-4; D may correspond to TRBD1 or TRBD2 (5 bases each). The CDR3 sequence is 14 residues long. V lost 6 bases to trimming and J lost 4 bases, with 13 bases between them. The germline V gene encodes CDR1 MDHEN and CDR2 SYDVKM. CDR3 nucleotides: TGTGCCAGCAGCCCGCCCGGGGCAAAAAACATTCAGTACTTC. Amino acid sequence: CASSPPGAKNIQYF.

This clonotype was counted between two and nine times. V is TRBV11-2 and J is TRBJ2-3; TRBD1 agrees at 7 bases. The CDR3 has 18 amino acids. With V trimmed by 0 bases and J by 0 bases, 9 bases remained unmatched. Germline loops: CDR1 SGHAT, CDR2 FQNNGV. The CDR3 DNA is TGTGCCAGCAGCTTAGATAGGTACGGACAGGCGAGCACAGATACGCAGTATTTT. It specifies CASSLDRYGQASTDTQYF.

This clonotype was recorded at least ten times. The chain joins TRBV7-2 to TRBJ1-1; 7 nucleotides align to TRBD1. V was clipped by 5 bases and J by 1 base; unmatched bases: 4. Germline V gene lookup returns CDR1 SGHTA and CDR2 FQGNSA. This CDR3 is 14 amino acids long. The CDR3 reads CASSNRGANTEAFF. In DNA form, the CDR3 reads TGTGCCAGCAGCAACAGGGGCGCGAACACTGAAGCTTTCTTT. Together with reference TRBV7-2 and TRBJ1-1, the CDR3 gives the full variable domain: GAGVSQSPSNKVTEKGKDVELRCDPISGHTALYWYRQSLGQGLEFLIYFQGNSAPDKSGLPSDRFSAERTGGSVSTLTIQRTQQEDSAVYLCASSNRGANTEAFFGQGTRLTVV.

This clonotype was seen a handful of times. The J gene is TRBJ1-4, the V gene TRBV18; 9 bases fit TRBD1. Germline V gene data show CDR1 as KGHSH and CDR2 as LQKENI. The CDR3 contains 16 residues. The V and J ends lost 0 bases and 5 bases, in that order; junction bases with no gene match: 4. DNA of the CDR3: TGTGCCAGCTCACCACCGTTCGGGACAGGGAATGAAAAACTGTTTTTT. Its protein product is CASSPPFGTGNEKLFF. Full variable domain (remainder filled in from reference TRBV18 and TRBJ1-4): NAGVMQNPRHLVRRRGQEARLRCSPMKGHSHVYWYRQLPEEGLKFMVYLQKENIIDESGMPKERFSAEFPKEGPSILRIQQVVRGDSAAYFCASSPPFGTGNEKLFFGSGTQLSVL.

This clonotype was detected ten times or more. The chain is built from TRBV5-1 and TRBJ2-7; tentative D call: TRBD2 (5 bases). CDR3 size: 15 residues. V dropped 2 bases and J dropped 6 bases, with 18 bases sitting between them. Germline lookup yields CDR1 SGHRS and CDR2 YFSETQ. The chain's CDR3 is CASSFQGLGEGEQYF. The CDR3 bases are TGCGCCAGCAGCTTCCAAGGGCTCGGGGAAGGCGAGCAGTACTTC.

This clonotype came up many times. The chain combines TRBV19 with TRBJ2-1, with 8 bases fitting TRBD1. This CDR3 region has 16 residues. The germline V gene has CDR1 LNHDA and CDR2 SQIVND (reference sequence). Losses at the gene ends were 1 base for V and 0 bases for J; bases not matched to a gene: 2. CDR3 coding DNA: TGTGCCAGTAGTATAGCGACAGGGGTCTCCTACAATGAGCAGTTCTTC. This translates into CASSIATGVSYNEQFF.

There are many counts of this clonotype. The rearrangement links TRBV12-3 or TRBV12-4 to TRBJ1-1, with D uncertain. The CDR3 is 14 amino acids. The V and J ends lost 5 bases and 4 bases respectively, with 14 bases between them. The CDR3 DNA follows: TGTGCCAGCAGTCCCCAGGTGGCGGGCACTGAAGCTTTCTTT. This sequence encodes CASSPQVAGTEAFF.

V is TRBV19 and J is TRBJ1-5; maybe TRBD1 (5 bases). Germline values: CDR1 LNHDA, CDR2 SQIVND (reference sequence). V was shortened by 3 bases and J by 9 bases, with 18 bases between the two germline ends. The CDR3 extends over 15 amino acids. In DNA form, the CDR3 reads TGTGCCAGTAGTATCTCCGGGCAGGGAACCCGGCCCCAGCATTTT. Its translation is CASSISGQGTRPQHF.

The gene calls are TRBV6-2 or TRBV6-3 and TRBJ2-1, with 12 bases matching TRBD2. This CDR3 has 14 residues. The V and J ends lost 5 bases and 8 bases, in that order; junction bases with no gene match: 4. Germline-derived CDR1 and CDR2 are MNHEY and SVGEGT. This chain's CDR3 is CASSQLAGGHEQFF. CDR3 nucleotide sequence: TGTGCCAGCAGTCAACTAGCGGGAGGCCATGAGCAGTTCTTC.

This clonotype was counted between two and nine times. The chain combines TRBV15 with TRBJ2-2; D is perhaps TRBD2 (6 bases). Looked up from germline, CDR1 is LNHNV and CDR2 is YYDKDF (reference sequence). V was trimmed by 0 bases and J by 7 bases, leaving 15 bases between them. This CDR3 has 16 residues. CDR3 coding DNA: TGTGCCACCAGCAGAGATTGGAACGGGGAGGACGGGGAGCTGTTTTTT. Amino acids: CATSRDWNGEDGELFF.

In its sample, this clonotype was seen a few times. J is TRBJ1-5 and V is TRBV7-2, with D possibly being TRBD1 (5 bases). Trimming cost V 2 bases and J 1 base, with 12 bases left between them. The CDR3 contains 16 residues. Per the germline V gene, CDR1 is SGHTA and CDR2 is FQGNSA. The CDR3 reads CASSLSRGGSNQPQHF. The CDR3 region has the DNA TGTGCCAGCAGCTTATCGCGGGGCGGGAGCAATCAGCCCCAGCATTTT.